Below, 22 T cell receptor beta chains from the same sample are listed, as sequenced in a study of CD8 T cells in Susac syndrome. With random hexamers, 0.5 to 1 ug RNA was reverse transcribed. TCRdb re-called the immunoSEQ multiplex PCR reads through MiXCR, storing one row per CDR3 protein. There are 150,000 or so distinct CDR3 sequences in the sample; roughly 94% occur only once, and about 0.14% lies in the top ten. Sequencing was carried out using CD4+ T cells from PBMCs. These receptors were collected from a human donor with Susac syndrome.

The gene calls are TRBV19 and TRBJ1-1; no firm D call. Germline V gene data show CDR1 as LNHDA and CDR2 as SQIVND (reference sequence). Trimming took off 3 bases at V and 1 base at J, with 9 bases between the two ends. This CDR3 region has 14 residues. CDR3 amino acids: CASSMGRTNTEAFF. The CDR3 nucleotides read TGTGCCAGTAGTATGGGCAGGACGAACACTGAAGCTTTCTTT.

In its sample, this clonotype was seen a few times. CDR3 sequence reads: CASSSGTGGQETQYF. The CDR3 bases are TGTGCCAGCAGTTCCGGGACAGGGGGCCAAGAGACCCAGTACTTC. V is TRBV27 and J is TRBJ2-5, with TRBD1 identical over 11 bases. This CDR3 has 15 amino acids. The V segment lost 4 bases and the J segment 1 base; nucleotides outside the gene matches: 2. The germline V gene has CDR1 MNHEY and CDR2 SMNVEV (reference sequence).

The rearrangement uses TRBV2 and TRBJ2-5; no firm D call. The CDR3 loop spans 12 amino acids. The germline V gene encodes CDR1 SNHLY and CDR2 FYNNEI. The V end lost 4 bases, the J end lost 5 bases, and 8 bases lay between the germline ends. The CDR3 region is CASSALFETQYF. In DNA, the CDR3 is TGTGCCAGCAGTGCGTTGTTCGAGACCCAGTACTTC.

The V gene is TRBV5-1, the J gene TRBJ2-2; TRBD1 might be the D (6 bases). CDR1 is SGHRS and CDR2 is YFSETQ in the germline V gene. The ends were cut back, 2 bases at V and 2 bases at J, with 10 bases in the middle. The CDR3 is 15 residues long. Written as DNA, the CDR3 is TGCGCCAGCAGCTTCACAGGGATAAACACCGGGGAGCTGTTTTTT. Translation gives CASSFTGINTGELFF.

The chain uses TRBV4-3 and TRBJ2-7; 8 bases line up with TRBD1. Germline V gene data show CDR1 as LGHNA and CDR2 as YSLEER. J gave up 3 bases and V 4 bases, and 5 bases lay outside the gene matches. The CDR3 consists of 14 residues. CDR3 coding DNA: TGCGCCAGCAGCCTCAGACAGGGGTTCTACGAGCAGTACTTC. It specifies CASSLRQGFYEQYF.

The gene calls are TRBV7-9 and TRBJ1-1; tentative D call: TRBD1 (6 bases). From germline, CDR1 is SEHNR and CDR2 FQNEAQ (reference sequence). This CDR3 comprises 14 residues. V shed 1 base and J shed 3 bases, with 9 bases lying between them. CDR3 in amino acids: CASSLEGVYTEAFF. The DNA for the CDR3 is TGTGCCAGCAGCTTAGAGGGGGTTTACACTGAAGCTTTCTTT. Supplemented by reference TRBV7-9 and TRBJ1-1, the full variable domain reads DTGVSQNPRHKITKRGQNVTFRCDPISEHNRLYWYRQTLGQGPEFLTYFQNEAQLEKSRLLSDRFSAERPKGSFSTLEIQRTEQGDSAMYLCASSLEGVYTEAFFGQGTRLTVV.

The chain couples TRBV11-2 to TRBJ2-2, with D perhaps TRBD1 (6 bases). This CDR3 contains 14 residues. Germline-derived CDR1 and CDR2 are SGHAT and FQNNGV. The ends were cut back, 4 bases at V and 6 bases at J, with 12 bases in the middle. DNA for the CDR3: TGTGCCAGCAGCTCCAACAGGGTCGCCGGGGAGCTGTTTTTT. It codes for CASSSNRVAGELFF.

The chain links TRBV30 to TRBJ1-1; the D is unclear. This CDR3 has 12 amino acids. Germline V gene lookup returns CDR1 GTSNPN and CDR2 SVGIG (reference sequence). V lost 1 base and J lost 4, with 7 bases in between. This CDR3 reads CAWSGGSTEAFF. The CDR3 nucleotides are TGTGCCTGGAGTGGGGGTAGCACTGAAGCTTTCTTT.

This chain joins TRBV21-1 and TRBJ2-4; the table's D gene call, TRBD1, was not cross checked with the DNA. TRBV21-1 is described as a pseudogene. CDR3 length: 18 residues. The CDR3, as DNA: TGTGCCAGCAGCAGAAGTTTCCCCAGGGGGCTTAGAGGGAACATTCAGTACTTC. Protein: CASSRSFPRGLRGNIQYF.

This rearrangement joins TRBV6-5 to TRBJ1-5, with TRBD1 matching over 7 bases. Unmatched junction bases numbered 2, after V lost 0 bases and J lost 6 bases. Germline V gives CDR1 MNHEY, CDR2 SVGAGI. There are 14 residues in the CDR3. CDR3 nucleotide sequence: TGTGCCAGCAGTTACTCAGGGGGCGGTCAGCCCCAGCATTTT. Its protein is CASSYSGGGQPQHF.

Written as DNA, the CDR3 is TGCGCCAGCAGCTTGCGGTCCAACACAGATACGCAGTATTTT. This translates into CASSLRSNTDTQYF. The V gene is TRBV5-1, the J gene TRBJ2-3; D call uncertain. This CDR3 has 14 residues. Germline values: CDR1 SGHRS, CDR2 YFSETQ. V dropped 1 base and J dropped 2 bases, with 8 bases sitting between them.

The count of this clonotype is one. The V gene is TRBV24-1, the J gene TRBJ2-5; D unclear. This CDR3 is 14 amino acids long. Germline V gene sequence: CDR1 KGHDR, CDR2 SFDVKD. Between the trimmed V and J ends, which lost 2 bases and 1 base, there was a span of 7 bases. CDR3 protein: CATSDSTVQETQYF. The CDR3 DNA follows: TGTGCCACCAGTGATTCGACCGTCCAAGAGACCCAGTACTTC.

This clonotype was seen once. The chain is built from TRBV6-5 and TRBJ2-3; 8 bases agree with TRBD2. Germline V gene data show CDR1 as MNHEY and CDR2 as SVGAGI. V shed 5 bases, J shed 4 bases, and the junction held 5 bases outside the gene matches. The CDR3 extends over 14 amino acids. The CDR3 DNA reads TGTGCCAGCAGTAAGCGGGAGTGGGCAGATACGCAGTATTTT. It encodes CASSKREWADTQYF.

CDR3 coding DNA: TGCGCCAGCAGGCGACGGGCCACAGGGGGCACTGAAGCTTTCTTT. Translation: CASRRRATGGTEAFF. The chain has TRBV23-1 and TRBJ1-1; 8 bases map to TRBD1. TRBV23-1 has ORF status, its function being uncertain. The ends lost 6 bases at V and 4 bases at J; junction bases unmatched: 10. The CDR3 consists of 15 residues.

The chain uses TRBV12-5 and TRBJ2-1; D remains ambiguous. The ends were cut back, 0 bases at V and 9 bases at J, with 6 bases in the middle. CDR1 is LGHNT and CDR2 is FRNRAP in the germline V gene. This CDR3 has 12 amino acids. CDR3 bases: TGTGCTAGTGGTTTGGTAGCTTTTGAGCAGTTCTTC. Translating it yields CASGLVAFEQFF.

This clonotype showed up just once. This sequence joins TRBV1 and TRBJ2-1; the D segment call TRBD2 is taken from the table without a DNA check. TRBV1 is marked as a pseudogene. The CDR3 consists of 15 residues. This CDR3 reads CMPGASGSVVGEQFF. In DNA, the CDR3 is TGCATGCCGGGGGCTAGCGGGAGTGTCGTTGGTGAGCAGTTCTTC.

This clonotype occurred once. The V and J genes are TRBV7-9 and TRBJ1-2; D not certain. V lost 8 bases and J lost 8, with 15 bases in between. CDR1 is SEHNR, CDR2 FQNEAQ, per germline (reference sequence). The CDR3 runs 12 residues. CDR3 region: CASPGPVRGYTF. The CDR3 DNA reads as TGTGCCAGCCCCGGACCAGTGAGGGGCTACACCTTC.

The chain links TRBV7-3 to TRBJ1-2, with TRBD1 as a possible D gene (6 bases). Looked up from germline, CDR1 is SGHTA and CDR2 is FQGTGA. The length of the CDR3 is 13 residues. Between the trimmed V and J ends, which lost 5 bases and 1 base, there was a span of 8 bases. The CDR3 DNA is TGTGCCAGCAGCGCACAGGGTAACTATGGCTACACCTTC. Translating it yields CASSAQGNYGYTF.

The V call is TRBV18, the J call TRBJ1-5; D might be TRBD1 (5 bases). The V and J ends lost 3 bases and 8 bases respectively, with 11 bases between them. This CDR3 comprises 13 residues. Germline values: CDR1 KGHSH, CDR2 LQKENI. The CDR3 coding sequence is TGTGCCAGCTCACCCCGGGACGGGGAGCCCCAGCATTTT. Translated: CASSPRDGEPQHF.

The chain combines TRBV20-1 with TRBJ2-1; 9 bases line up with TRBD2. Germline V gene data show CDR1 as DFQATT and CDR2 as SNEGSKA (reference sequence). This CDR3 has 13 residues. V lost 6 bases to trimming and J lost 14 bases; unmatched junction nucleotides: 14. The CDR3 DNA sequence: TGCAGTGCCGCGGGAATAAACCTAGCGGGGAAGTTCTTC. Its translation is CSAAGINLAGKFF.

J is TRBJ2-3 and V is TRBV5-6, with D possibly being TRBD2 (7 bases). This CDR3 is 18 amino acids long. The germline V and J ends were trimmed by 4 bases and 4 bases, with 25 bases remaining between them. Looked up from germline, CDR1 is SGHDT and CDR2 is YYEEEE. This chain's CDR3 is CASSNRGGRSVWADTQYF. CDR3 DNA sequence: TGTGCCAGCAGCAATAGGGGGGGGCGTAGCGTATGGGCAGATACGCAGTATTTT. Full variable domain (rest looked up from reference TRBV5-6 and TRBJ2-3): DAGVTQSPTHLIKTRGQQVTLRCSPKSGHDTVSWYQQALGQGPQFIFQYYEEEERQRGNFPDRFSGHQFPNYSSELNVNALLLGDSALYLCASSNRGGRSVWADTQYFGPGTRLTVL.

CDR3 DNA: TGCGCCAGCAGCCAGGAACTAATCACAGATACGCAGTATTTT. As protein: CASSQELITDTQYF. The chain carries TRBV4-3 and TRBJ2-3; D remains unclear. Per germline, CDR1 LGHNA and CDR2 YSLEER. Trimming stripped 3 bases from V and 2 bases from J, with 9 bases between. The CDR3 loop spans 14 amino acids.